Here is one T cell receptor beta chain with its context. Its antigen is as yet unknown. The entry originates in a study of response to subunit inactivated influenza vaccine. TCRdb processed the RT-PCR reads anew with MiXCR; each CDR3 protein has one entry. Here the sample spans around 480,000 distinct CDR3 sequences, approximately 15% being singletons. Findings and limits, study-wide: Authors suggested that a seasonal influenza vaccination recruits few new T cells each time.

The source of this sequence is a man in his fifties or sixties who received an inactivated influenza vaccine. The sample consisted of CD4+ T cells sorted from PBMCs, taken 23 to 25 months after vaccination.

CDR3 loop: CASSLQGGEPQHF. Here the CDR3 DNA reads TGCGCCAGCAGCTTGCAAGGAGGTGAGCCCCAGCATTTT. The genes are TRBV5-1 and TRBJ1-5; D not certain. From germline, CDR1 is SGHRS and CDR2 YFSETQ. V was trimmed by 1 base and J by 8 bases, leaving 10 bases between them. This CDR3 is built from 13 residues.